At least ten counts were recorded for the clone carrying this T cell receptor beta chain. The sample originates from a study of T-cell reconstitution after alpha-beta-depleted transplantation in children. Using unique molecular identifiers, the investigators prepared the TCRbeta library. TCRdb re-called the PCR reads through MiXCR, storing one row per CDR3 protein. The sample holds about 110,000 distinct CDR3 sequences; around a tenth are singletons and the top ten take about 7.3%. Trimming cost V 1 base and J 0 bases, with 13 bases left between them. Germline V lookup: CDR1 KGHSH, CDR2 LQKENI. This CDR3 is built from 16 residues.

V usage is TRBV18 and J usage is TRBJ2-7; D may be TRBD1 (5 bases). The sequence derives from a human donor who donated a stem cell graft to a child with acute lymphoblastic leukemia. Material: PBMCs from the stem cell graft donor, obtained from the stem cell graft. CDR3 bases: TGTGCCAGCTCACCACTCACAGGTATAATCTCCTACGAGCAGTACTTC. Amino acids: CASSPLTGIISYEQYF.